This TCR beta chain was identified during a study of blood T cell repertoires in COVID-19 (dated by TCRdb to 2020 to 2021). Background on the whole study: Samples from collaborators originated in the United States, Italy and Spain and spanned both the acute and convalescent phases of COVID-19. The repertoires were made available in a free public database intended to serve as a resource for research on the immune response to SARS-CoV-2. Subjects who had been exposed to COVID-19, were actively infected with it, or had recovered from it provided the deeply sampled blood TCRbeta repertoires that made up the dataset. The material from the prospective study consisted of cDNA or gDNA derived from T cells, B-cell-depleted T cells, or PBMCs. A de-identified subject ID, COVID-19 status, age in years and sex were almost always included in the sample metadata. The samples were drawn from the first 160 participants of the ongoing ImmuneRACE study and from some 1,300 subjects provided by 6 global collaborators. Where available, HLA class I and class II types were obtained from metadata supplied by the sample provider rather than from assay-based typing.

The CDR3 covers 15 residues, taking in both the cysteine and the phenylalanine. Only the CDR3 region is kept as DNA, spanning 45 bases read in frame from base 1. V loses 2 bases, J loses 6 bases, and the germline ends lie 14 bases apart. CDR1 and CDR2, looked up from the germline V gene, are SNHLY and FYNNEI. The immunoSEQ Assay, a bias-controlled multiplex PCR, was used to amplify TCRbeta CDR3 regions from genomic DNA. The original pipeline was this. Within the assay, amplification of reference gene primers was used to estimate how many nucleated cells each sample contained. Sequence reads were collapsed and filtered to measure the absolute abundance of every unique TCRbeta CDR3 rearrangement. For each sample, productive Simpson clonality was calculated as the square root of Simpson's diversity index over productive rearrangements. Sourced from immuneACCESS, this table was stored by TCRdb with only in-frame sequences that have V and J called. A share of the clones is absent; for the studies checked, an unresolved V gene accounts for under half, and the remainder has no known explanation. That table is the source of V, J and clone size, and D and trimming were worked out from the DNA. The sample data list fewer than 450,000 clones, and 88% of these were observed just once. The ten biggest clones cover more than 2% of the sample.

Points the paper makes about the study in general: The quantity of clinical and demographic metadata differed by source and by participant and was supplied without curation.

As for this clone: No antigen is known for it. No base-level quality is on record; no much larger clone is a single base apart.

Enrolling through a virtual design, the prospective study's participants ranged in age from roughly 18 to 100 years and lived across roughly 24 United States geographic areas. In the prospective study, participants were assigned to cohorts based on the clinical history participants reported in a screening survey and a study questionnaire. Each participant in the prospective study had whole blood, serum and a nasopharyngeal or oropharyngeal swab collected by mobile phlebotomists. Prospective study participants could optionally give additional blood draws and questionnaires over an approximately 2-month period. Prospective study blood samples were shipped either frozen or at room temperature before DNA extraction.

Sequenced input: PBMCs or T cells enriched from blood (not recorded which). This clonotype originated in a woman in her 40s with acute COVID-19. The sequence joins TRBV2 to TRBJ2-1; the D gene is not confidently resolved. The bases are TGTGCCAGCAGTGAACGGCTGACCCTAGGCAATGAGCAGTTCTTC. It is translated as CASSERLTLGNEQFF.